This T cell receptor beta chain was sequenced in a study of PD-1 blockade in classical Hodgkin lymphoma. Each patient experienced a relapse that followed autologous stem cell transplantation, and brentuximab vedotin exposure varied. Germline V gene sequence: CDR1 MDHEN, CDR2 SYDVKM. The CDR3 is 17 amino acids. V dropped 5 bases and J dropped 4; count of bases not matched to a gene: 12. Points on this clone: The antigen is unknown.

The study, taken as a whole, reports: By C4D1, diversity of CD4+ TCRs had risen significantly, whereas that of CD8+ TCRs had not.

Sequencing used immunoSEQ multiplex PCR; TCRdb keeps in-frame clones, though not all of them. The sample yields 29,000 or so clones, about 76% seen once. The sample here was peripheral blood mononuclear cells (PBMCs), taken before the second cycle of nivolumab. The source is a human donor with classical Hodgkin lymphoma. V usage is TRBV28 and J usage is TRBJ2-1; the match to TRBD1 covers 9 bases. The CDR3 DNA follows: TGTGCCAGCAGTAGCCCCCCTGGGACAGGGATATACAATGAGCAGTTCTTC. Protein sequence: CASSSPPGTGIYNEQFF. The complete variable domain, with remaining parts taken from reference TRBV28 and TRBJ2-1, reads DVKVTQSSRYLVKRTGEKVFLECVQDMDHENMFWYRQDPGLGLRLIYFSYDVKMKEKGDIPEGYSVSREKKERFSLILESASTNQTSMYLCASSSPPGTGIYNEQFFGPGTRLTVL.